This passage covers 10 T cell receptor beta chains from one sample sequenced in a study of technical replicates of blood from four donors. Method: immunoSEQ multiplex PCR; TCRdb's copy keeps in-frame clones and lacks some. The sample lists about 74,000 clones; roughly 94% were seen once. Sequenced material: T cells isolated from PBMCs. All receptors come from a human donor in good health.

The chain employs TRBV6-5 and TRBJ1-1; weak D call: TRBD1 (5 bases). Trimming removed 6 bases from V and 1 base from J, with 12 bases in between. The CDR3 sequence is 14 residues long. The germline CDR1 and CDR2 sequences are MNHEY and SVGAGI. The CDR3 protein is CASRKPTENTEAFF. DNA for the CDR3: TGTGCCAGCAGAAAACCGACAGAGAACACTGAAGCTTTCTTT.

The V call is TRBV9, the J call TRBJ1-1, with D perhaps TRBD1 (6 bases). V was cut by 3 bases and J by 4 bases, with 19 bases left in between. Germline V gene sequence: CDR1 SGDLS, CDR2 YYNGEE. The CDR3 totals 16 residues. The CDR3, as DNA: TGTGCCAGCAGCGGGACGACAGGCCCCTTGGGCACTGAAGCTTTCTTT. Encoded protein: CASSGTTGPLGTEAFF.

The rearrangement links TRBV29-1 to TRBJ1-1; tentatively, D is TRBD1 (5 bases). Trimming left V 4 bases short and J 10 bases short, with 13 bases between. The CDR3 extends over 11 amino acids. The germline V gene has CDR1 SQVTM and CDR2 ANQGSEA. CDR3 DNA: TGCAGCGTTGGGGGGGGAGGTGTAGCTTTCTTT. It specifies CSVGGGGVAFF. Full variable domain (outside the CDR3, taken from reference TRBV29-1 and TRBJ1-1): SAVISQKPSRDICQRGTSLTIQCQVDSQVTMMFWYRQQPGQSLTLIATANQGSEATYESGFVIDKFPISRPNLTFSTLTVSNMSPEDSSIYLCSVGGGGVAFFGQGTRLTVV.

The rearrangement links TRBV5-6 to TRBJ2-3, with no clear D. This CDR3 has 15 amino acids. CDR1 and CDR2 (germline): SGHDT, YYEEEE. V dropped 2 bases and J dropped 0 bases, with 10 bases sitting between them. This chain's CDR3 is CASSLKTRSTDTQYF. Written as DNA, the CDR3 is TGTGCCAGCAGCTTAAAAACAAGAAGCACAGATACGCAGTATTTT.

The chain joins TRBV7-6 to TRBJ2-5, with a possible D match to TRBD1 (6 bases). This CDR3 has 13 residues. CDR1 is SGHVS, CDR2 FNYEAQ, per germline. Trimming cost V 4 bases and J 2 bases, with 8 bases left between them. This CDR3 is CASSSRGQETQYF. In nucleotides, the CDR3 is TGTGCCAGCAGCTCCAGGGGACAAGAGACCCAGTACTTC.

The chain is built from TRBV2 and TRBJ2-2; D is perhaps TRBD1 (5 bases). The germline V gene has CDR1 SNHLY and CDR2 FYNNEI. V was trimmed by 7 bases and J by 7 bases, leaving 16 bases between them. The CDR3 is 14 amino acids. The CDR3 is CASTSAGWGGELFF. The CDR3 nucleotides read TGTGCCAGCACGAGTGCAGGGTGGGGCGGGGAGCTGTTTTTT.

The rearrangement uses TRBV29-1 and TRBJ2-7; the D is unclear. The CDR3 contains 11 residues. V shed 1 base and J shed 5 bases, with 6 bases lying between them. Germline CDR1 reads SQVTM; CDR2 reads ANQGSEA. Here the CDR3 reads CSVEGLDEQYF. The CDR3 nucleotides read TGCAGCGTTGAAGGGCTGGACGAGCAGTACTTC.

The chain recombines TRBV4-2 with TRBJ2-5; 14 bases align to TRBD2. Trimming cost V 5 bases and J 4 bases; bases outside gene matches: 0. The germline gives CDR1 LGHNA, CDR2 YNFKEQ. The CDR3 contains 14 residues. CDR3 protein: CASSGLAGGETQYF. As DNA, the CDR3 is TGTGCCAGCAGCGGACTAGCGGGAGGAGAGACCCAGTACTTC.

The chain has TRBV15 and TRBJ1-6, with TRBD1 as a possible D gene (6 bases). This CDR3 comprises 16 residues. Germline CDR1 LNHNV, CDR2 YYDKDF (reference sequence). Trimming pared 0 bases from V and 7 bases from J, leaving 13 bases between. This CDR3 is CATSRDEQGLNSPLHF. For the CDR3, the DNA is TGTGCCACCAGCAGAGATGAACAGGGTCTCAATTCACCCCTCCACTTT. The full variable domain, with the rest looked up from reference TRBV15 and TRBJ1-6, is DAMVIQNPRYQVTQFGKPVTLSCSQTLNHNVMYWYQQKSSQAPKLLFHYYDKDFNNEADTPDNFQSRRPNTSFCFLDIRSPGLGDTAMYLCATSRDEQGLNSPLHFGNGTRLTVT.

This clone occurred once. The chain links TRBV6-5 to TRBJ2-3, with TRBD2 matching over 14 bases. Germline V gene data show CDR1 as MNHEY and CDR2 as SVGAGI. The CDR3 consists of 13 residues. Trimming at V came to 6 bases and at J to 14 bases, leaving 7 bases not matched to a gene. CDR3: CASSQGLAGDRYF. CDR3 DNA sequence: TGTGCCAGCAGCCAGGGACTAGCGGGAGATCGGTATTTT.